A single sample gave rise to the 26 T cell receptor beta chains below, sequenced in a study of CXCR3-negative and CXCR3-positive naive CD8 T cells (dated by TCRdb to the late 2010s). No antigen is known for these receptors. Data came from a NextSeq 550. The Human TCR Profiling Kit (MiLaboratory) was used to make UMI-labeled 5' RACE TRB cDNA libraries. TCRdb reprocessed the reads and lists each CDR3 protein sequence as a single entry, with no DNA. This sample's table lists approximately 98,000 distinct CDR3 sequences. In total, the top ten clones hold 1.1% of the sample. The full study reports these points: TRB CDR3s from CXCR3-positive naive cells showed higher hydrophobicity (lower Kidera factor 4), lower energy, and higher strength and volume indices than CXCR3-negative naive cells.

Material: naive CXCR3+ CD8+ T cells from blood. The cell subset or site tag for this specimen amounts to: CD45RO-CCR7+CD27+CD95- naive CD8+ T cells expressing CXCR3 (TNR3+). These receptor sequences come from a human donor in good health. Some clones in this sample may be carry-over from other donors' samples.

This chain connects TRBV9 to TRBJ2-7. Germline loops: CDR1 SGDLS, CDR2 YYNGEE. CDR3 length: 14 residues. The CDR3 is CASSVADSAYEQYF.

The chain is built from TRBV29-1 and TRBJ2-2; TCRdb's D call, TRBD1, is unchecked because there is no DNA. This CDR3 region has 13 residues. Germline assignment: CDR1 SQVTM and CDR2 ANQGSEA. CDR3 in amino acids: CSGRQGDTGELFF.

The rearrangement joins TRBV7-9 to TRBJ2-7; no DNA is available, so the TRBD1 call from TCRdb remains unchecked. CDR1 is SEHNR, CDR2 FQNEAQ, per germline (reference sequence). The CDR3 consists of 13 residues. The CDR3 region is CASSLRQGGEQYF.

The J gene is TRBJ2-5, the V gene TRBV20-1; absent DNA, TCRdb's TRBD1 call cannot be checked. The CDR3 totals 13 residues. Germline V gene sequence: CDR1 DFQATT, CDR2 SNEGSKA (reference sequence). This CDR3 reads CSVYPGTEETQYF.

The chain joins TRBV28 to TRBJ1-2; TCRdb designates TRBD1, a call that cannot be tested without DNA. This CDR3 comprises 15 residues. CDR1 and CDR2 (germline): MDHEN, SYDVKM. The chain's CDR3 is CASLNWDSKIYGYTF.

The chain is built from TRBV4-1 and TRBJ2-7; TCRdb's assignment of TRBD1 cannot be checked, as there is no DNA. Germline values: CDR1 MGHRA, CDR2 YSYEKL. The CDR3 has 17 residues. This CDR3 reads CASSQKGGGRLLYEQYF.

V is TRBV7-3 and J is TRBJ2-3; no DNA is available, so the TRBD2 call from TCRdb remains unchecked. The CDR3 consists of 15 residues. Per germline, CDR1 SGHTA and CDR2 FQGTGA. CDR3 sequence reads: CASIPSGGYTDTQYF.

The chain combines TRBV6-4 with TRBJ2-2; the D call of TRBD1 rests on TCRdb alone, since no DNA is present to check it. Germline V gives CDR1 MRHNA, CDR2 SNTAGT. This CDR3 is built from 12 residues. This CDR3 is CAVRGGTGELFF.

The CDR3 loop reads CASSLAQEPYFPLYEQYF. The chain combines TRBV7-9 with TRBJ2-7. This CDR3 has 18 amino acids. In germline, CDR1 is SEHNR, CDR2 FQNEAQ (reference sequence).

This chain links TRBV4-3 with TRBJ1-1; TCRdb outputs TRBD1, but without DNA this stays unchecked. This CDR3 has 16 residues. In germline, CDR1 is LGHNA, CDR2 YSLEER. CDR3 residues: CASSQDLGAGNTEAFF.

This chain's CDR3 is CSVDLAGGPDEQFF. The chain links TRBV29-1 to TRBJ2-1; the TRBD2 assignment by TCRdb is unverifiable without DNA. In germline, CDR1 is SQVTM, CDR2 ANQGSEA. The CDR3 has 14 residues.

The chain recombines TRBV27 with TRBJ2-7; the TCRdb D gene call, TRBD1, has no DNA to confirm it. Germline V lookup: CDR1 MNHEY, CDR2 SMNVEV (reference sequence). The CDR3 totals 17 residues. CDR3 sequence: CAIQSGQQTTSLYEQYF.

The chain employs TRBV14 and TRBJ2-7; TCRdb calls TRBD1, which cannot be checked without DNA. The CDR3 has 12 residues. CDR1 SGHDN and CDR2 FVKESK come from the germline V gene. CDR3 protein: CASSQVPDEQYF.

The rearrangement uses TRBV9 and TRBJ2-1; the D call of TRBD2 rests on TCRdb alone, since no DNA is present to check it. This CDR3 region has 15 residues. Germline V lookup: CDR1 SGDLS, CDR2 YYNGEE. CDR3 region: CASSPIAGGYNEQFF.

V gene TRBV10-3 combines with J gene TRBJ2-3; the TCRdb call, TRBD2, lacks DNA for checking. Germline CDR1 reads ENHRY; CDR2 reads SYGVKD. This CDR3 region has 18 residues. The CDR3 protein is CAISESGSGGTSTDTQYF.

The chain employs TRBV20-1 and TRBJ2-2; TCRdb reports TRBD1, a call that lacks DNA to check it against. The CDR3 extends over 14 amino acids. Germline V gives CDR1 DFQATT, CDR2 SNEGSKA (reference sequence). CDR3 loop: CSVRGTRNTGELFF.

V usage is TRBV29-1 and J usage is TRBJ2-6. The length of the CDR3 is 15 residues. Germline V gene lookup returns CDR1 SQVTM and CDR2 ANQGSEA. This CDR3 is CSAFLRVSGANVLTF.

The chain combines TRBV25-1 with TRBJ2-1; TCRdb names TRBD1, which stays unverified in the absence of DNA. The germline V gene has CDR1 MGHDK and CDR2 SYGVNS. The CDR3 loop spans 16 amino acids. CDR3: CASSELGGDSYNEQFF.

The chain uses TRBV29-1 and TRBJ2-1. Germline lookup yields CDR1 SQVTM and CDR2 ANQGSEA. The CDR3 covers 12 residues. CDR3 loop: CSVESYGVMQFF.

The CDR3 sequence is CTSSEELAGNSYNEQFF. The V gene is TRBV6-1, the J gene TRBJ2-1; checking the TCRdb D call of TRBD2 is not possible without DNA. This CDR3 contains 17 residues. The germline V gene has CDR1 MNHNS and CDR2 SASEGT.

The chain carries TRBV4-3 and TRBJ2-1. CDR3 length equals 16 residues. The V gene's germline CDR1 is LGHNA and CDR2 YSLEER. CDR3 residues: CASSLDVAPPYNEQFF.

The rearrangement uses TRBV7-6 and TRBJ2-7; the D call of TRBD1 rests on TCRdb alone, since no DNA is present to check it. The V gene's germline CDR1 is SGHVS and CDR2 FNYEAQ. CDR3 length: 15 amino acids. The CDR3 spells CASSFPGQGAYEQYF.

The V call is TRBV25-1, the J call TRBJ2-3; TCRdb's assignment of TRBD1 cannot be checked, as there is no DNA. Germline V gene sequence: CDR1 MGHDK, CDR2 SYGVNS. The CDR3 spans 14 residues. CDR3 sequence: CASRGDRETDTQYF.

This chain links TRBV7-9 with TRBJ2-4. CDR1 SEHNR and CDR2 FQNEAQ come from the germline V gene (reference sequence). CDR3 size: 16 residues. The CDR3 sequence is CASSLLGNAQENIQYF.

J is TRBJ2-5 and V is TRBV29-1. Germline values: CDR1 SQVTM, CDR2 ANQGSEA. The CDR3 has 11 amino acids. The CDR3 is CSVESWETQYF.

V usage is TRBV7-9 and J usage is TRBJ1-5; TCRdb returns TRBD1, unconfirmable since there is no DNA. The CDR3 totals 17 residues. In germline, CDR1 is SEHNR, CDR2 FQNEAQ (reference sequence). The CDR3 protein is CASSLVFGTVSNQPQHF.